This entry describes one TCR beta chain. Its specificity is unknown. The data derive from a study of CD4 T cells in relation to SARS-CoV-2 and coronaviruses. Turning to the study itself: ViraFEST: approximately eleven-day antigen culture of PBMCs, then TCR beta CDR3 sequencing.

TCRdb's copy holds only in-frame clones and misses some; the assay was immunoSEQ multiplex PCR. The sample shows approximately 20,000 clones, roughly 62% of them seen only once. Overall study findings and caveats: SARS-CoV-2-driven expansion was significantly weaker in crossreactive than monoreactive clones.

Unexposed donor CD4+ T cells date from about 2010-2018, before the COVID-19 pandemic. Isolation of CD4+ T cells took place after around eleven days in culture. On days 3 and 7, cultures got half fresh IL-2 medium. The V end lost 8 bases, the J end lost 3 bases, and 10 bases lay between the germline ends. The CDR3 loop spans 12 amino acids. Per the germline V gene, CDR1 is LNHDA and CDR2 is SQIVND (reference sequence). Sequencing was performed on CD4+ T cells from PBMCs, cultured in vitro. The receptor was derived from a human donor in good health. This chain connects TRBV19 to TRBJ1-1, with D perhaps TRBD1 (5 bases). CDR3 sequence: CASWGGDTEAFF. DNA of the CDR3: TGTGCCAGTTGGGGGGGGGACACTGAAGCTTTCTTT.